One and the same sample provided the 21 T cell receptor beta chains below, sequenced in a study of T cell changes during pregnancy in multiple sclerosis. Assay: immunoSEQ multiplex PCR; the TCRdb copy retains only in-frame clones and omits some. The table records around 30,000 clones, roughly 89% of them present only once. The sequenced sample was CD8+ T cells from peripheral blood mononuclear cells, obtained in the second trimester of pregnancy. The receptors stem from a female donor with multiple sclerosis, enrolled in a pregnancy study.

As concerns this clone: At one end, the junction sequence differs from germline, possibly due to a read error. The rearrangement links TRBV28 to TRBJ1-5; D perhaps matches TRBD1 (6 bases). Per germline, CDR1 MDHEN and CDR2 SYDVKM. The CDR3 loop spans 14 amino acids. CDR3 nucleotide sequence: TGTGCCAGCAGTTTATTGGACAGCACTCAGCCCCAGCATTTT. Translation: CASSLLDSTQPQHF.

The CDR3 nucleotides read TGTGCCAGCAGCTTACCGGCCGGGACAGGTTTCGACGAGCAGTACTTC. This sequence encodes CASSLPAGTGFDEQYF. The chain links TRBV11-2 to TRBJ2-7; 8 nucleotides agree with TRBD1. CDR1 SGHAT and CDR2 FQNNGV come from the germline V gene. The CDR3 spans 16 residues. The J segment lost 5 bases and the V segment lost 2 bases, leaving 11 bases of the junction unmatched.

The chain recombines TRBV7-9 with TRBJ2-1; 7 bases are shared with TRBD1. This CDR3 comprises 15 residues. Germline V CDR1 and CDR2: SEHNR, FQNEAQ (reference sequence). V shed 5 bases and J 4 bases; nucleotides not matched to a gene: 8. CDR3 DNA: TGTGCCAGCAGCCCTCCGGGACAGCCTTACAATGAGCAGTTCTTC. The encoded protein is CASSPPGQPYNEQFF.

CDR3 DNA sequence: TGTGCCAGCAGTCACGGGACTAGCGGGGACAATGAGCAGTTCTTC. This gives the protein CASSHGTSGDNEQFF. This chain uses TRBV28 with TRBJ2-1; 13 nucleotides match TRBD2. V dropped 5 bases and J dropped 5; count of bases not matched to a gene: 3. This CDR3 has 15 amino acids. Germline-derived CDR1 and CDR2 are MDHEN and SYDVKM.

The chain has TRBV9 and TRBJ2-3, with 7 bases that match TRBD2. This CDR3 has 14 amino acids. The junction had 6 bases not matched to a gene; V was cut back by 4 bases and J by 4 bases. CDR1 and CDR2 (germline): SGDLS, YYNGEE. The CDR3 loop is CASSPWGGPDTQYF. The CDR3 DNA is TGTGCCAGCAGCCCGTGGGGGGGACCAGATACGCAGTATTTT. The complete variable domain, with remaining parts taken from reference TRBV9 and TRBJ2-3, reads DSGVTQTPKHLITATGQRVTLRCSPRSGDLSVYWYQQSLDQGLQFLIQYYNGEERAKGNILERFSAQQFPDLHSELNLSSLELGDSALYFCASSPWGGPDTQYFGPGTRLTVL.

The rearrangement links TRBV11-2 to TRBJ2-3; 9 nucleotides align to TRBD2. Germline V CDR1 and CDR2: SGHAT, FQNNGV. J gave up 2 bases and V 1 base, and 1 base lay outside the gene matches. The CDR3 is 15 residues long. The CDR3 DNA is TGTGCCAGCAGCTTAGGGACTAGCGTCACAGATACGCAGTATTTT. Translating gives CASSLGTSVTDTQYF.

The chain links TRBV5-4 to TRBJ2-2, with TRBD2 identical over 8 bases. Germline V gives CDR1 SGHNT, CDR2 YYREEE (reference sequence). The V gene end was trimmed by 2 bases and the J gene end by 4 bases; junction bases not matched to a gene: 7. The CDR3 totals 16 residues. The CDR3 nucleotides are TGTGCCAGCAGCTTCAAGCGGGAGATGGGCACCGGGGAGCTGTTTTTT. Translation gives CASSFKREMGTGELFF.

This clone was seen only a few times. As DNA, the CDR3 is TGTGCCAGCAGTTTAAGTGATCCGGGACTGTATGGCTACACCTTC. This gives the protein CASSLSDPGLYGYTF. This sequence joins TRBV27 and TRBJ1-2; the D gene is possibly TRBD1 (5 bases). Trimming shortened V by 2 bases and J by 5 bases, and 15 bases separated the two germline ends. Germline loops: CDR1 MNHEY, CDR2 SMNVEV (reference sequence). This CDR3 is built from 15 residues.

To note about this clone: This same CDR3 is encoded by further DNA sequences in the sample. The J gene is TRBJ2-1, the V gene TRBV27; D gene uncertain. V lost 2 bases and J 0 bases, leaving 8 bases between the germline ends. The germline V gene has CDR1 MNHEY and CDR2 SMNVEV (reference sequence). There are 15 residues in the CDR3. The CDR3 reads CASSLSPSSYNEQFF. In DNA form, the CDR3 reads TGTGCCAGCAGTTTAAGCCCGAGCTCCTACAATGAGCAGTTCTTC.

The CDR3 DNA reads TGCGCCAGCAGCCAGAAACAGTCCAAAAACATTCAGTACTTC. It yields the protein CASSQKQSKNIQYF. V usage is TRBV4-1 and J usage is TRBJ2-4; D remains ambiguous. V was trimmed by 3 bases and J by 2 bases, leaving 8 bases between them. Germline loops: CDR1 MGHRA, CDR2 YSYEKL. The CDR3 totals 14 residues.

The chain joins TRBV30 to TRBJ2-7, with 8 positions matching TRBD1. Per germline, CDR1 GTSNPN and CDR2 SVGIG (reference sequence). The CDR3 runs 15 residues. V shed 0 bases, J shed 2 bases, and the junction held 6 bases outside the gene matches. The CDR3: CAWSVGQGMAYEQYF. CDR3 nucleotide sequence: TGTGCCTGGAGTGTAGGACAGGGAATGGCCTACGAGCAGTACTTC. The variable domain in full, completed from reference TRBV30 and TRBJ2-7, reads SQTIHQWPATLVQPVGSPLSLECTVEGTSNPNLYWYRQAAGRGLQLLFYSVGIGQISSEVPQNLSASRPQDRQFILSSKKLLLSDSGFYLCAWSVGQGMAYEQYFGPGTRLTVT.

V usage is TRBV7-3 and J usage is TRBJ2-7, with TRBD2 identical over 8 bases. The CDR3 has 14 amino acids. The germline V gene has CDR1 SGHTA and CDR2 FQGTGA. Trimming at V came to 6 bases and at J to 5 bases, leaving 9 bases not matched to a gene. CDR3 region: CASSSGGGRNEQYF. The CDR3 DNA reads TGTGCCAGCAGTTCCGGGGGGGGGAGAAACGAGCAGTACTTC.

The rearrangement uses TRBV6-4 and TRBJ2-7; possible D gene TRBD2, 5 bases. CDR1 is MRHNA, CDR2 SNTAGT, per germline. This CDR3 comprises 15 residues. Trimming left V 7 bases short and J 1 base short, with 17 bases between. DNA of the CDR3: TGTGCCAGCACCCCGGAGGCCTTACCTTCCTACGAGCAGTACTTC. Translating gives CASTPEALPSYEQYF.

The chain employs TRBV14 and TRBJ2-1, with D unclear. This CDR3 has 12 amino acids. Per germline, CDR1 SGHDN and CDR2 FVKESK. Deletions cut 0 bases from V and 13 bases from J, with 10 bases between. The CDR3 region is CASSQDRYSQFF. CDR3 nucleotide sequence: TGTGCCAGCAGCCAAGACCGGTACTCCCAGTTCTTC. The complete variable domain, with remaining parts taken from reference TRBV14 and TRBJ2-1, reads EAGVTQFPSHSVIEKGQTVTLRCDPISGHDNLYWYRRVMGKEIKFLLHFVKESKQDESGMPNNRFLAERTGGTYSTLKVQPAELEDSGVYFCASSQDRYSQFFGPGTRLTVL.

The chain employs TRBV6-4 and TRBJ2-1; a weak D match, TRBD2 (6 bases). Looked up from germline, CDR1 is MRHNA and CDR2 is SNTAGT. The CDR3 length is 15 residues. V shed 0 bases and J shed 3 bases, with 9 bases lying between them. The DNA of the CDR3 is TGTGCCAGCAGTGACTCGGCCGGGAGCTACAATGAGCAGTTCTTC. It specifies CASSDSAGSYNEQFF.

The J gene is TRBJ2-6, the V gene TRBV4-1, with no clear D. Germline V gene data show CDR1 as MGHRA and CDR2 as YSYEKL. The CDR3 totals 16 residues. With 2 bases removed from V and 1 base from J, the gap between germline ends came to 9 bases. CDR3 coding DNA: TGCGCCAGCAGCCAATATTTTCTGTCTGGGGCCAACGTCCTGACTTTC. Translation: CASSQYFLSGANVLTF.

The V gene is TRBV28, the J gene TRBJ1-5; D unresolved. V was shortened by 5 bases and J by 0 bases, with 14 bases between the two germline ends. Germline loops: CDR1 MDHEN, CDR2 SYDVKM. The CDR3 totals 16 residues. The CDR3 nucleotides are TGTGCCAGCAGTGAGTCGGGTGTTTATAGCAATCAGCCCCAGCATTTT. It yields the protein CASSESGVYSNQPQHF.

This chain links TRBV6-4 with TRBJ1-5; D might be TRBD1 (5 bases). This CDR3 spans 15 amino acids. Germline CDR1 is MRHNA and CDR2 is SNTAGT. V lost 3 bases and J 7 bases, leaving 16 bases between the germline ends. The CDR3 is CASSEPGKFRQPQHF. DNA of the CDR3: TGTGCCAGCAGTGAACCAGGGAAGTTCAGGCAGCCCCAGCATTTT.

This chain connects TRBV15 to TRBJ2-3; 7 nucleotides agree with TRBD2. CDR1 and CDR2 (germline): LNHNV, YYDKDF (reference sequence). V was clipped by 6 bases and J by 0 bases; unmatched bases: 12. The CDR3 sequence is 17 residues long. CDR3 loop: CATRQFPSGVSTDTQYF. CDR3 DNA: TGTGCCACCAGACAGTTTCCTAGCGGAGTTAGCACAGATACGCAGTATTTT.

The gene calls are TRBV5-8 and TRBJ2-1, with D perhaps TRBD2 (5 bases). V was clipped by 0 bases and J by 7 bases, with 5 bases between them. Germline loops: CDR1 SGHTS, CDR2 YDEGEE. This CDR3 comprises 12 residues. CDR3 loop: CASSLGGNEQFF. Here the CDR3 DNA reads TGTGCCAGCAGCTTGGGAGGGAATGAGCAGTTCTTC.

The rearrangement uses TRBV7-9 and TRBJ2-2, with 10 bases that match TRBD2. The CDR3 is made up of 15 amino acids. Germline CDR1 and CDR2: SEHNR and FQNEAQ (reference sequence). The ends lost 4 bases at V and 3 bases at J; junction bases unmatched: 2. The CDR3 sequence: CASSSGLAYTGELFF. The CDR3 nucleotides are TGTGCCAGCAGCTCGGGACTAGCGTACACCGGGGAGCTGTTTTTT.